These 17 T cell receptor beta chains were sequenced from one sample in a study of T-cell memory formation after mild COVID-19. One entry per CDR3 protein results from TCRdb running MiXCR on the 5' RACE reads. The table includes just over 400,000 distinct CDR3 sequences, around 22% detected once. The specimen sequenced was PBMCs or a T cell subset sorted from them (not recorded which). These receptors were taken from an adult woman who had mild COVID-19 (a few samples of this study predate the infection). Cell type and time point are not known.

This clonotype was seen more than once but under ten times. The gene calls are TRBV7-6 and TRBJ1-3; D possibly corresponds to TRBD1 (6 bases). The CDR3 consists of 16 residues. CDR1 is SGHVS, CDR2 FNYEAQ, per germline. The V end lost 5 bases, the J end lost 3 bases, and 17 bases lay between the germline ends. CDR3 nucleotide sequence: TGTGCCAGCAGCCGAATGACAGGAGCAGGTGGAAACACCATATATTTT. Amino acids: CASSRMTGAGGNTIYF.

In this sample, this clonotype turned up a few times. This chain joins TRBV12-3 or TRBV12-4 and TRBJ1-5, with 10 bases matching TRBD1. V was clipped by 4 bases and J by 10 bases; unmatched bases: 7. This CDR3 comprises 14 residues. The CDR3 nucleotides read TGTGCCAGCAGTTCCGGGACAGGGGTATTCCCCCAGCATTTT. Translation: CASSSGTGVFPQHF.

The chain couples TRBV20-1 to TRBJ2-3, with 7 bases that match TRBD2. The CDR3 is 15 amino acids. Per the germline V gene, CDR1 is DFQATT and CDR2 is SNEGSKA (reference sequence). Unmatched junction bases numbered 12, after V lost 3 bases and J lost 6 bases. The CDR3 here is CSASEGLAVWDTQYF. The DNA of the CDR3 is TGCAGTGCTAGTGAGGGGCTAGCGGTATGGGATACGCAGTATTTT.

This clonotype was counted between two and nine times. The J gene is TRBJ2-5, the V gene TRBV29-1; 7 bases are shared with TRBD2. The CDR3 is made up of 12 amino acids. Trimming took 6 bases from V and 2 from J; bases not matched to a gene: 3. Germline V gene data show CDR1 as SQVTM and CDR2 as ANQGSEA. CDR3 protein: CSVLATQETQYF. The CDR3 DNA sequence: TGCAGCGTACTAGCGACGCAAGAGACCCAGTACTTC.

This chain joins TRBV18 and TRBJ2-3; D is possibly TRBD2 (5 bases). V was shortened by 6 bases and J by 4 bases, with 11 bases between the two germline ends. Per germline, CDR1 KGHSH and CDR2 LQKENI. The CDR3 is 13 residues long. CDR3 sequence: CASSRTGSDTQYF. The DNA for the CDR3 is TGTGCCAGCTCTCGTACGGGGTCAGATACGCAGTATTTT.

There are a few counts of this clonotype. The chain links TRBV25-1 to TRBJ1-2, with TRBD1 identical over 7 bases. The length of the CDR3 is 17 residues. The trim removed 2 bases at V and 4 bases at J, leaving 13 bases unmatched. CDR1 is MGHDK, CDR2 SYGVNS, per germline. The CDR3 is CASSEGPATGPVYGYTF. The CDR3 DNA follows: TGTGCCAGCAGTGAAGGCCCCGCGACAGGGCCCGTCTATGGCTACACCTTC.

This chain uses TRBV27 with TRBJ2-3, with 8 bases that match TRBD2. The germline gives CDR1 MNHEY, CDR2 SMNVEV (reference sequence). Trimming at V came to 6 bases and at J to 3 bases, leaving 8 bases not matched to a gene. The CDR3 sequence is 15 residues long. The CDR3 DNA reads TGTGCCAGCAGAGCGGGCGGGACTAGGACAGATACGCAGTATTTT. It translates to CASRAGGTRTDTQYF.

A few counts support this clonotype. This chain links TRBV7-9 with TRBJ2-1; D uncertain. The CDR3 is 13 residues long. Germline V gene sequence: CDR1 SEHNR, CDR2 FQNEAQ (reference sequence). Deletions cut 4 bases from V and 8 bases from J, with 12 bases between. Written as DNA, the CDR3 is TGTGCCAGCAGCTCCCCCCAACGGGATGAGCAGTTCTTC. This translates into CASSSPQRDEQFF.

This clonotype was seen a handful of times. This chain links TRBV5-1 with TRBJ2-2; no clear D. There are 13 residues in the CDR3. V lost 3 bases, J lost 3 bases, and 6 bases lay in between. Germline CDR1 reads SGHRS; CDR2 reads YFSETQ. CDR3 nucleotides: TGCGCCAGCAGCTGGCTAGACACCGGGGAGCTGTTTTTT. The encoded protein is CASSWLDTGELFF.

This clonotype was counted between two and nine times. The genes are TRBV11-2 and TRBJ2-7, with no clear D. V gave up 4 bases and J gave up 6 bases, with 10 bases separating them. The CDR3 is made up of 12 amino acids. CDR1 is SGHAT and CDR2 is FQNNGV in the germline V gene. The CDR3 spells CASSYGPSEQYF. CDR3 DNA: TGTGCCAGCAGCTATGGGCCATCCGAGCAGTACTTC.

The chain carries TRBV5-1 and TRBJ2-7, with 7 bases that match TRBD1. The CDR3 runs to 15 residues. V gave up 0 bases and J gave up 5 bases; unmatched junction bases: 8. The germline V gene encodes CDR1 SGHRS and CDR2 YFSETQ. The CDR3 is CASSLGDREQDEQYF. The CDR3 DNA is TGCGCCAGCAGCTTGGGGGACAGAGAGCAGGACGAGCAGTACTTC.

This clonotype was detected only a few times. The V call is TRBV4-2, the J call TRBJ2-7; a weak D match, TRBD2 (5 bases). Germline CDR1 reads LGHNA; CDR2 reads YNFKEQ. The CDR3 runs to 16 residues. Trimming stripped 4 bases from V and 1 base from J, with 17 bases between. CDR3 DNA sequence: TGTGCCAGCAGCCCTAGTTCGGGGAGCCCTTCCTACGAGCAGTACTTC. Translating gives CASSPSSGSPSYEQYF.

The CDR3, as DNA: TGCAGTGCTAGTCCGTCCACCTACGAGCAGTACTTC. This gives the protein CSASPSTYEQYF. The chain combines TRBV20-1 with TRBJ2-7; D uncertain. Per germline, CDR1 DFQATT and CDR2 SNEGSKA (reference sequence). Trimming removed 3 bases from V and 2 bases from J, with 8 bases in between. The CDR3 has 12 amino acids.

This rearrangement joins TRBV4-1 to TRBJ2-7, with 8 bases matching TRBD1. Per germline, CDR1 MGHRA and CDR2 YSYEKL. The CDR3 extends over 15 amino acids. V shed 6 bases, J shed 2 bases, and the junction held 9 bases outside the gene matches. The DNA for the CDR3 is TGCGCCAGCAGTCTAGGACAGGGTGAGACCTACGAGCAGTACTTC. Residues: CASSLGQGETYEQYF.

In nucleotides, the CDR3 is TGTGCCAGCAGCCCGGCCCGGGGACCCTATGGCTACACCTTC. It yields the protein CASSPARGPYGYTF. The chain links TRBV12-3 or TRBV12-4 to TRBJ1-2, with D maybe TRBD1 (5 bases). The CDR3 is made up of 14 amino acids. V was cut by 6 bases and J by 4 bases, with 15 bases left in between.

This clonotype was observed a few times. In DNA form, the CDR3 reads TGCAGCGTCGGACTAGCGGGAAGATACAATGAGCAGTTCTTC. Translated, it gives CSVGLAGRYNEQFF. The J gene is TRBJ2-1, the V gene TRBV29-1; 12 bases agree with TRBD2. Germline-derived CDR1 and CDR2 are SQVTM and ANQGSEA. This CDR3 has 14 residues. V shed 6 bases, J shed 4 bases, and the junction held 4 bases outside the gene matches.

This clonotype was observed a handful of times. The chain uses TRBV4-1 and TRBJ2-7, with TRBD2 as a possible D gene (5 bases). The CDR3 spans 16 residues. The V gene lost 0 bases and the J gene lost 4 bases, with 16 bases spanning the gap. From germline, CDR1 is MGHRA and CDR2 YSYEKL. The CDR3 DNA follows: TGCGCCAGCAGCCAAGATCAGTCTAGCCGTTATTACGAGCAGTACTTC. It translates to CASSQDQSSRYYEQYF.